This T cell receptor beta chain emerged from a study of control samples from healthy donors and cancer patients. This clone was counted between two and nine times. Clones were read by immunoSEQ multiplex PCR, and TCRdb kept only the in-frame ones, dropping some. This sample has roughly 30,000 clones, with about 83% found just once. The CDR3 has 15 residues. Germline values: CDR1 SSHAT, CDR2 FNYEAQ (reference sequence). J gave up 1 base and V 2 bases, and 4 bases lay outside the gene matches. Sequencing used PBMCs. The chain has TRBV7-7 and TRBJ2-5; 7 nucleotides agree with TRBD2. The TCR sequence derives from a woman between 35 and 50 years old with lung cancer. The DNA of the CDR3 is TGTGCCAGCAGCTTAATGGGACTACCCCAAGAGACCCAGTACTTC. It translates to CASSLMGLPQETQYF. Variable domain in full (rest from reference TRBV7-7 and TRBJ2-5): GAGVSQSPRYKVTKRGQDVTLRCDPISSHATLYWYQQALGQGPEFLTYFNYEAQPDKSGLPSDRFSAERPEGSISTLTIQRTEQRDSAMYRCASSLMGLPQETQYFGPGTRLLVL.